Shown below are 23 T cell receptor beta chains from a single sample sequenced in a study of T-cell reconstitution after alpha-beta-depleted transplantation in children. Using unique molecular identifiers, the investigators prepared the TCRbeta library. Via MiXCR, TCRdb re-called the PCR reads, giving one row per CDR3 protein. There are roughly 500,000 distinct CDR3 sequences in the sample; 10% to 13% occur only once, and 2% to 2.5% lies in the top ten. The source was PBMCs, collected before TCRalphabeta/CD19-depleted stem cell transplant. The receptors were gathered from a child between 2 and 9 years old with inherited bone marrow failure, due to receive a stem cell transplant.

This clonotype was counted at least ten times. The chain is built from TRBV12-3 or TRBV12-4 and TRBJ2-7, with TRBD2 matching over 11 bases. V lost 6 bases, J lost 8 bases, and 6 bases stayed unmatched. The CDR3 contains 13 residues. This CDR3 is CASRIAGGNKQYF. CDR3 nucleotide sequence: TGTGCCAGCAGGATAGCGGGAGGGAACAAGCAGTACTTC.

This clonotype showed up many times. This chain joins TRBV2 and TRBJ1-4; tentative D call: TRBD1 (5 bases). Germline V CDR1 and CDR2: SNHLY, FYNNEI. The CDR3 has 15 residues. Trimming left V 1 base short and J 7 bases short, with 13 bases between. The CDR3 protein is CASSEGAGRGEKLFF. The CDR3 coding sequence is TGTGCCAGCAGTGAAGGAGCAGGGCGGGGTGAAAAACTGTTTTTT.

This clonotype was detected ten times or more. The V and J genes are TRBV29-1 and TRBJ2-2, with 7 bases fitting TRBD2. With 7 bases clipped from V and 5 bases from J, the junction kept 7 bases outside the gene matches. The CDR3 spans 13 residues. CDR1 and CDR2 (germline): SQVTM, ANQGSEA. CDR3 sequence: CSARDYGTGELFF. For the CDR3, the DNA is TGCAGCGCTCGGGACTACGGTACCGGGGAGCTGTTTTTT.

This clonotype was picked up a small number of times. J is TRBJ2-3 and V is TRBV5-1, with 11 bases identical to TRBD2. The CDR3 covers 15 residues. Germline V gene data show CDR1 as SGHRS and CDR2 as YFSETQ. The ends lost 1 base at V and 5 bases at J; junction bases unmatched: 3. The CDR3 loop reads CASSLLGTSGDTQYF. The CDR3 region has the DNA TGCGCCAGCAGCTTGTTGGGGACTAGCGGAGATACGCAGTATTTT.

This clonotype was seen more than once but under ten times. The chain combines TRBV27 with TRBJ2-3; no definite D call. The CDR3 has 14 residues. CDR1 is MNHEY and CDR2 is SMNVEV in the germline V gene (reference sequence). The V and J ends lost 8 bases and 2 bases respectively, with 14 bases between them. In nucleotides, the CDR3 is TGTGCCAGCCGTATTCCCCCCAACACAGATACGCAGTATTTT. This gives the protein CASRIPPNTDTQYF.

There are many counts of this clonotype. The chain is built from TRBV20-1 and TRBJ2-1; D is undetermined. Germline values: CDR1 DFQATT, CDR2 SNEGSKA (reference sequence). This CDR3 region has 12 residues. The V and J ends lost 2 bases and 4 bases respectively, with 6 bases between them. CDR3 amino acids: CSARNTYNEQFF. Written as DNA, the CDR3 is TGCAGTGCTAGAAACACATACAATGAGCAGTTCTTC.

The count of this clonotype is one. A read error may explain this, as a much larger clone is one base away. The chain is built from TRBV12-3 or TRBV12-4 and TRBJ2-1; 10 bases agree with TRBD2. V shed 7 bases, J shed 9 bases, and the junction held 12 bases outside the gene matches. This CDR3 contains 15 residues. The CDR3 DNA reads TGTGCCAGCACCTTAGGACTAGCGGCAGTGGGTGAGCAGTTCTTC. Protein product: CASTLGLAAVGEQFF.

This clonotype was found many times. This chain uses TRBV6-5 with TRBJ1-2; 7 nucleotides line up with TRBD1. Germline-derived CDR1 and CDR2 are MNHEY and SVGAGI. With 4 bases clipped from V and 4 bases from J, the junction kept 9 bases outside the gene matches. This CDR3 is built from 15 residues. The CDR3 loop reads CASSSQGGASYGYTF. The CDR3 DNA reads TGTGCCAGCAGTTCCCAGGGGGGGGCATCCTATGGCTACACCTTC.

To note about this clonotype: Being one base from a much bigger clone, this may be a read error. The chain couples TRBV10-3 to TRBJ2-7; D could derive from TRBD1 or TRBD2 (5 bases each). This CDR3 has 14 amino acids. Germline V gene sequence: CDR1 ENHRY, CDR2 SYGVKD. As DNA, the CDR3 is TGTACCATCAGTGGGGCCCCGGCGGGCTACGAGCAGTACTTC. Translation gives CTISGAPAGYEQYF.

This clonotype was counted many times. V gene TRBV4-3 combines with J gene TRBJ2-3; tentative D call: TRBD2 (6 bases). This CDR3 contains 16 residues. Germline-derived CDR1 and CDR2 are LGHNA and YSLEER. V lost 0 bases and J lost 4, with 14 bases in between. The CDR3 loop reads CASSQDVTRSADTQYF. CDR3 nucleotides: TGCGCCAGCAGCCAAGACGTGACTAGATCTGCAGATACGCAGTATTTT.

The rearrangement links TRBV15 to TRBJ2-2; D is unresolved. Germline CDR1 reads LNHNV; CDR2 reads YYDKDF (reference sequence). The CDR3 totals 15 residues. The V end was cut by 1 base, the J end by 0 bases, with 6 bases between. The CDR3 DNA reads as TGTGCCACCAGCAGAGCCGCACCGAACACCGGGGAGCTGTTTTTT. As protein: CATSRAAPNTGELFF.

The table lists this clonotype with a few counts. The chain employs TRBV4-3 and TRBJ2-1; 7 bases are a match to TRBD2. Germline V lookup: CDR1 LGHNA, CDR2 YSLEER. The CDR3 length is 20 residues. V shed 0 bases and J 4 bases; nucleotides not matched to a gene: 18. The CDR3 is CASSQEWWLADVNQYNEQFF. CDR3 DNA: TGCGCCAGCAGCCAAGAGTGGTGGCTAGCGGACGTCAACCAATACAATGAGCAGTTCTTC.

On this clonotype: A read error may explain this, as a much larger clone is one base away. The rearrangement links TRBV4-3 to TRBJ2-1, with D tentatively TRBD1 (6 bases). Germline V gives CDR1 LGHNA, CDR2 YSLEER. Trimming cost V 4 bases and J 6 bases, with 16 bases left between them. This CDR3 has 15 residues. In DNA form, the CDR3 reads TGCGCCAGCAGCCTTCGACAGGAGGCCCGCAATGAGCAGTTCTTC. Translated: CASSLRQEARNEQFF.

At least ten counts were recorded for this clonotype. The chain has TRBV30 and TRBJ1-1; no firm D call. The germline gives CDR1 GTSNPN, CDR2 SVGIG (reference sequence). Trimming stripped 2 bases from V and 4 bases from J, with 8 bases between. The CDR3 is 12 amino acids. CDR3 loop: CAWSTDLTEAFF. The CDR3 DNA reads as TGTGCCTGGAGTACGGACCTCACTGAAGCTTTCTTT.

Concerning this clonotype itself: A junction end diverges from the germline sequence, so it may reflect a read error. The CDR3 sequence is CATSLVRGNTEAFF. DNA of the CDR3: TGTGCCACCAGCTTAGTAAGGGGGAACACTGAAGCTTTCTTT. This sequence joins TRBV7-8 and TRBJ1-1; a weak D match, TRBD1 (5 bases). The CDR3 is 14 residues long. Germline V gene lookup returns CDR1 SGHVS and CDR2 FQNEAQ. Filled out from reference TRBV7-8 and TRBJ1-1, the complete variable domain reads GAGVSQSPRYKVAKRGQDVALRCDPISGHVSLFWYQQALGQGPEFLTYFQNEAQLDKSGLPSDRFFAERPEGSVSTLKIQRTQQEDSAVYLCATSLVRGNTEAFFGQGTRLTVV.

This clonotype was seen at least ten times. The V and J genes are TRBV12-3 or TRBV12-4 and TRBJ2-7, with TRBD1 identical over 10 bases. V dropped 5 bases and J dropped 7; count of bases not matched to a gene: 8. The CDR3 totals 14 residues. CDR3 in amino acids: CASSRGQGRGEQYF. CDR3 sequence (DNA): TGTGCCAGCAGTCGGGGACAGGGGCGCGGGGAGCAGTACTTC.

Concerning this clonotype itself: A read error is possible here, since a much larger clone lies one base away. The genes are TRBV6-1 and TRBJ1-2; 7 nucleotides align to TRBD1. The CDR3 totals 13 residues. CDR1 and CDR2 from the germline V gene are MNHNS and SASEGT. Trimming cost V 7 bases and J 6 bases; bases outside gene matches: 8. The CDR3 reads CASIKGQNNGYTF. CDR3 nucleotides: TGTGCCAGCATCAAGGGACAGAACAATGGCTACACCTTC.

This clonotype was found many times. The chain links TRBV29-1 to TRBJ2-7; no clear D. Trimming took off 4 bases at V and 3 bases at J, with 10 bases between the two ends. The CDR3 is 12 amino acids. Germline V gives CDR1 SQVTM, CDR2 ANQGSEA. CDR3 loop: CSVVSRNYEQYF. As DNA, the CDR3 is TGCAGCGTTGTATCCCGCAACTACGAGCAGTACTTC.

The chain combines TRBV10-3 with TRBJ1-6, with no clear D. Germline V lookup: CDR1 ENHRY, CDR2 SYGVKD. The CDR3 covers 17 residues. V was cut by 11 bases and J by 3 bases, with 23 bases left in between. This CDR3 reads CAVAVGIGYGYNSPLHF. DNA of the CDR3: TGTGCCGTCGCGGTTGGGATTGGGTACGGCTATAATTCACCCCTCCACTTT.

This clonotype was counted at least ten times. V usage is TRBV5-1 and J usage is TRBJ2-5, with a weak D call TRBD2 (8 bases). V lost 2 bases, J lost 5 bases, and 16 bases lay in between. CDR1 and CDR2 from the germline V gene are SGHRS and YFSETQ. There are 15 residues in the CDR3. CDR3 coding DNA: TGCGCCAGCAGCTTCGGGAGGGGGCTTTGGGAGACCCAGTACTTC. Encoded protein: CASSFGRGLWETQYF.

The chain links TRBV25-1 to TRBJ2-1, with D unclear. CDR1 MGHDK and CDR2 SYGVNS come from the germline V gene. Between the trimmed V and J ends, which lost 1 base and 0 bases, there was a span of 13 bases. This CDR3 spans 17 amino acids. This CDR3 is CASSESAITSSYNEQFF. CDR3 nucleotides: TGTGCCAGCAGTGAATCAGCAATCACCAGCTCCTACAATGAGCAGTTCTTC. The whole variable domain, filled in from reference TRBV25-1 and TRBJ2-1, reads EADIYQTPRYLVIGTGKKITLECSQTMGHDKMYWYQQDPGMELHLIHYSYGVNSTEKGDLSSESTVSRIRTEHFPLTLESARPSHTSQYLCASSESAITSSYNEQFFGPGTRLTVL.

The gene calls are TRBV6-1 and TRBJ2-1; 11 positions agree with TRBD2. The CDR3 spans 15 residues. The germline CDR1 and CDR2 sequences are MNHNS and SASEGT. V gave up 8 bases and J gave up 7 bases; unmatched junction bases: 10. The CDR3 sequence: CASEPFTSGSNEQFF. CDR3 DNA: TGTGCCAGCGAACCCTTCACTAGCGGGAGTAATGAGCAGTTCTTC.

This clonotype was seen repeatedly, ten times or more. This chain connects TRBV20-1 to TRBJ2-2, with a possible D match to TRBD1 (5 bases). Between the trimmed V and J ends, which lost 6 bases and 2 bases, there was a span of 13 bases. This CDR3 has 14 amino acids. Germline CDR1 and CDR2: DFQATT and SNEGSKA (reference sequence). CDR3 region: CSASRQPNTGELFF. DNA of the CDR3: TGCAGTGCCAGCCGACAGCCAAACACCGGGGAGCTGTTTTTT.